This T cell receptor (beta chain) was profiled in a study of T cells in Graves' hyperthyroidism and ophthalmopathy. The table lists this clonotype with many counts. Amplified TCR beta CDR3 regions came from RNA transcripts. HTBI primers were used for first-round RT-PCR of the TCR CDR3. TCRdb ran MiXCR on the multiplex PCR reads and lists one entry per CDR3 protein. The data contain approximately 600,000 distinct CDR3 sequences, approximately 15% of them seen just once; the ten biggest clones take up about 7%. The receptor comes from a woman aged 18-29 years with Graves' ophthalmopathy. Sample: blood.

Here the CDR3 DNA reads TGTGCCAGCACCTCCGGGACAGGGGATGAAAAACTGTTTTTT. As protein: CASTSGTGDEKLFF. This chain joins TRBV9 and TRBJ1-4; 10 nucleotides match TRBD1. Germline CDR1 is SGDLS and CDR2 is YYNGEE. Trimming cost V 6 bases and J 6 bases; bases outside gene matches: 5. CDR3 size: 14 residues.